This TCR beta chain is drawn from a study of CD8 T cells in ankylosing spondylitis. Via MiXCR, TCRdb re-called the 5' RACE reads, giving one row per CDR3 protein. The sample holds fewer than 250,000 distinct CDR3 sequences, more than 25% seen once. Between the trimmed V and J ends, which lost 3 bases and 6 bases, there was a span of 12 bases. The germline V gene encodes CDR1 DFQATT and CDR2 SNEGSKA (reference sequence). The CDR3 is made up of 12 amino acids. Source material: blood, either unsorted or a sorted T cell fraction (not recorded which). The chain recombines TRBV20-1 with TRBJ2-7; tentative D call: TRBD2 (5 bases). This sequence was found in a male donor with ankylosing spondylitis or in good health (not recorded which). The CDR3 DNA follows: TGCAGTGCTAGTTCTGAGGGCCGCGAGCAGTACTTC. It codes for CSASSEGREQYF.